This T cell receptor (beta chain) came from a study of blood T cell repertoires in COVID-19. About the study: Sites in the United States, Italy and Spain provided acute and convalescent COVID-19 samples.

The CDR3 is 14 amino acids. CDR1 is MDHEN and CDR2 is SYDVKM in the germline V gene. The J segment lost 3 bases and the V segment lost 10 bases, leaving 7 bases of the junction unmatched. Measured with immunoSEQ multiplex PCR; TCRdb has only the in-frame clones, and not every one. The sample lists about 280,000 clones, under 90% seen once, with over 8.5% in the top ten. V is TRBV28 and J is TRBJ2-3; 10 nucleotides agree with TRBD2. This clonotype originated in a woman in her twenties or thirties with COVID-19, enrolled during active disease. The sequencing sample was made of peripheral blood. The CDR3 DNA reads TGTGCCACCGGGAGCGGGGGGGCAACAGATACGCAGTATTTT. Translation gives CATGSGGATDTQYF.